This section outlines one TCR beta chain sequence together with its context. V trimming: 6 bases; J trimming: 4 bases; junction bases outside the gene matches: 12. The CDR3 is 16 residues long. Germline values: CDR1 MGHRA, CDR2 YSYEKL. TCRdb keeps only in-frame clones here, not all; method: immunoSEQ multiplex PCR. The data show more than 25,000 clones, about 83% seen once. This entry is derived from a study of OX40 agonist ivuxolimab in advanced cancers. Background on the study: Past anti-PD-1, anti-PD-L1 or anti-CTLA-4 therapy was accepted, and 30% to 50% had received some.

This sequence joins TRBV4-1 and TRBJ1-2; TRBD1 matches 9 bases. The sequences come from CD4+ or CD8+ T cells sorted from blood, collected in a trial of the OX40 agonist ivuxolimab. This clonotype was sampled from an adult with an advanced solid tumor such as melanoma, head and neck, liver or kidney cancer. The CDR3 is CASSPWTGEDGYGYTF. The CDR3 DNA is TGCGCCAGCAGTCCGTGGACAGGGGAGGACGGCTATGGCTACACCTTC.